The 20 T cell receptor beta chains below were found in one sample sequenced in a study of response to subunit inactivated influenza vaccine. TCRdb ran MiXCR on the RT-PCR reads and lists one entry per CDR3 protein. The table includes more than 450,000 distinct CDR3 sequences, about 12% detected once. The sequencing used PBMCs from blood, collected on the day of vaccination. These receptors originate from a man between 45 and 60 years old who received an inactivated influenza vaccine.

This clonotype was counted ten times or more. The chain links TRBV7-2 to TRBJ2-7, with D unresolved. Germline V gene lookup returns CDR1 SGHTA and CDR2 FQGNSA. The CDR3 extends over 14 amino acids. Trimming pared 6 bases from V and 4 bases from J, leaving 16 bases between. In DNA, the CDR3 is TGTGCCAGCAGACCAAATCGTAATTCTTACGAGCAGTACTTC. Its translation: CASRPNRNSYEQYF.

This clonotype was detected only a few times. The V and J genes are TRBV5-1 and TRBJ2-7; tentative D call: TRBD2 (6 bases). The CDR3 covers 13 residues. CDR1 and CDR2 from the germline V gene are SGHRS and YFSETQ. V lost 4 bases, J lost 5 bases, and 13 bases lay in between. This CDR3 reads CASSGGTGDEQYF. The CDR3 bases are TGCGCCAGCAGCGGCGGGACGGGGGACGAGCAGTACTTC.

Only a few counts were recorded for this clonotype. The rearrangement links TRBV19 to TRBJ2-3, with D possibly matching TRBD1 (5 bases). CDR3 length: 12 residues. Germline CDR1 LNHDA, CDR2 SQIVND (reference sequence). The germline V and J ends were trimmed by 3 bases and 6 bases, with 7 bases remaining between them. CDR3 sequence reads: CASSMDIDTQYF. CDR3 DNA: TGTGCCAGTAGTATGGACATTGATACGCAGTATTTT.

This clonotype was observed a handful of times. This chain joins TRBV20-1 and TRBJ2-3, with D possibly matching TRBD1 (5 bases). The CDR3 runs 14 residues. The V and J ends lost 3 bases and 4 bases respectively, with 14 bases between them. Germline V gene data show CDR1 as DFQATT and CDR2 as SNEGSKA (reference sequence). The CDR3 DNA follows: TGCAGTGCTAGTTCCCAGGGCCTGGCAGATACGCAGTATTTT. The encoded protein is CSASSQGLADTQYF.

This clonotype came up a few times. The chain links TRBV5-6 to TRBJ2-3; TRBD1 matches at 7 bases. The CDR3 has 14 amino acids. Germline V gene data show CDR1 as SGHDT and CDR2 as YYEEEE. The junction had 7 bases not matched to a gene; V was cut back by 6 bases and J by 3 bases. Written as DNA, the CDR3 is TGTGCCAGCACCCCTCAGACAGGGACAGATACGCAGTATTTT. This sequence encodes CASTPQTGTDTQYF.

The chain joins TRBV28 to TRBJ2-1; 9 bases are shared with TRBD2. V shed 3 bases and J 5 bases; nucleotides not matched to a gene: 5. The germline gives CDR1 MDHEN, CDR2 SYDVKM. The CDR3 is 15 amino acids. The CDR3 DNA sequence: TGTGCCAGCAGTTTCCCGGCTAGCGGGAACAATGAGCAGTTCTTC. Its translation is CASSFPASGNNEQFF. Full variable domain (rest looked up from reference TRBV28 and TRBJ2-1): DVKVTQSSRYLVKRTGEKVFLECVQDMDHENMFWYRQDPGLGLRLIYFSYDVKMKEKGDIPEGYSVSREKKERFSLILESASTNQTSMYLCASSFPASGNNEQFFGPGTRLTVL.

This clonotype was counted only a few times. The gene calls are TRBV12-5 and TRBJ2-4; 8 bases fit TRBD2. Germline V gives CDR1 LGHNT, CDR2 FRNRAP. V lost 0 bases to trimming and J lost 1 base; unmatched junction nucleotides: 5. The CDR3 runs to 17 residues. This chain's CDR3 is CASGLVPAGGAKNIQYF. The DNA of the CDR3 is TGTGCTAGTGGTTTGGTACCCGCGGGGGGCGCCAAAAACATTCAGTACTTC. The entire variable domain, with the rest obtained from reference TRBV12-5 and TRBJ2-4, is as follows: DARVTQTPRHKVTEMGQEVTMRCQPILGHNTVFWYRQTMMQGLELLAYFRNRAPLDDSGMPKDRFSAEMPDATLATLKIQPSEPRDSAVYFCASGLVPAGGAKNIQYFGAGTRLSVL.

This clonotype was recorded a few times. The V and J genes are TRBV12-3 or TRBV12-4 and TRBJ1-6; no definite D call. This CDR3 is built from 14 residues. V lost 4 bases, J lost 7 bases, and 11 bases lay in between. For the CDR3, the DNA is TGTGCCAGCAGTTCGGGAATGGGAAATTCACCCCTCCACTTT. Protein product: CASSSGMGNSPLHF.

This clonotype was counted only a few times. Written as DNA, the CDR3 is TGCAGCGTTGACCCGGACAGGGGCTACAATGAGCAGTTCTTC. Translation: CSVDPDRGYNEQFF. The V gene is TRBV29-1, the J gene TRBJ2-1; 9 nucleotides align to TRBD1. V was clipped by 3 bases and J by 3 bases; unmatched bases: 3. The CDR3 spans 14 residues. Germline V gene sequence: CDR1 SQVTM, CDR2 ANQGSEA.

This clonotype was counted a few times. The chain carries TRBV2 and TRBJ2-3; the match to TRBD2 covers 13 bases. In germline, CDR1 is SNHLY, CDR2 FYNNEI. V dropped 6 bases and J dropped 2; count of bases not matched to a gene: 17. This CDR3 spans 20 amino acids. This CDR3 reads CASRPTPGTSGKSYTDTQYF. CDR3 DNA: TGTGCCAGCAGACCAACCCCGGGGACTAGCGGGAAATCCTACACAGATACGCAGTATTTT. The variable domain in full, with the rest retrieved from reference TRBV2 and TRBJ2-3, is EPEVTQTPSHQVTQMGQEVILRCVPISNHLYFYWYRQILGQKVEFLVSFYNNEISEKSEIFDDQFSVERPDGSNFTLKIRSTKLEDSAMYFCASRPTPGTSGKSYTDTQYFGPGTRLTVL.

The sample holds a few counts of this clonotype. The chain combines TRBV7-9 with TRBJ2-7; D is possibly TRBD1 (5 bases). Germline V gene sequence: CDR1 SEHNR, CDR2 FQNEAQ (reference sequence). With 5 bases removed from V and 4 bases from J, the gap between germline ends came to 12 bases. This CDR3 has 13 amino acids. The CDR3 DNA is TGTGCCAGCAGCCCGATCCCAGGGTACGAGCAGTACTTC. This translates into CASSPIPGYEQYF.

There are a few counts of this clonotype. V and J are TRBV4-3 and TRBJ2-2; 9 bases map to TRBD1. The CDR3 is 14 residues long. From germline, CDR1 is LGHNA and CDR2 YSLEER. The junction had 4 bases not matched to a gene; V was cut back by 3 bases and J by 8 bases. CDR3 loop: CASSQGQGLGELFF. CDR3 bases: TGCGCCAGCAGCCAGGGACAGGGTCTGGGGGAGCTGTTTTTT.

The table lists this clonotype with many counts. The chain employs TRBV20-1 and TRBJ2-5; D is uncertain. Germline CDR1 and CDR2: DFQATT and SNEGSKA (reference sequence). The ends were cut back, 6 bases at V and 1 base at J, with 12 bases in the middle. CDR3 length equals 13 residues. The CDR3 reads CSASRTAQETQYF. The DNA for the CDR3 is TGCAGTGCCTCAAGGACGGCCCAAGAGACCCAGTACTTC.

This clonotype was observed at least ten times. The chain couples TRBV20-1 to TRBJ1-5, with D possibly matching TRBD1 (6 bases). The CDR3 runs to 12 residues. The germline CDR1 and CDR2 sequences are DFQATT and SNEGSKA (reference sequence). Trimming took off 1 base at V and 14 bases at J, with 15 bases between the two ends. Here the CDR3 reads CSARARTAGEHF. DNA of the CDR3: TGCAGTGCTAGAGCTCGGACAGCGGGGGAGCATTTT.

This chain connects TRBV5-1 to TRBJ2-5; perhaps TRBD2 as D (5 bases). Germline V CDR1 and CDR2: SGHRS, YFSETQ. The CDR3 consists of 16 residues. Trimming took 4 bases from V and 0 from J, leaving 16 bases between them. The CDR3 nucleotides are TGCGCCAGCAGCGTGACCGGGAAAACAAACCAAGAGACCCAGTACTTC. Protein product: CASSVTGKTNQETQYF.

This clonotype came up many times. V is TRBV3-1 and J is TRBJ1-2; TRBD1 aligns across 7 bases. CDR1 is LGHDT and CDR2 is YNNKEL in the germline V gene (reference sequence). With 0 bases clipped from V and 8 bases from J, the junction kept 6 bases outside the gene matches. This CDR3 has 14 amino acids. The CDR3 coding sequence is TGTGCCAGCAGCCAAGATCCCAGGGGGAGAGGCTACACCTTC. This translates into CASSQDPRGRGYTF.

This clonotype was recorded at least ten times. The J gene is TRBJ2-2, the V gene TRBV27; tentative D call: TRBD2 (5 bases). Trimming removed 5 bases from V and 4 bases from J, with 8 bases in between. Looked up from germline, CDR1 is MNHEY and CDR2 is SMNVEV (reference sequence). The CDR3 is 13 residues long. The DNA of the CDR3 is TGTGCCAGCAGTCCGGCGGGCACCGGGGAGCTGTTTTTT. Protein sequence: CASSPAGTGELFF.

This chain uses TRBV6-5 with TRBJ1-6, with unresolved D. Germline lookup yields CDR1 MNHEY and CDR2 SVGAGI. This CDR3 region has 12 residues. The germline V and J ends were trimmed by 6 bases and 5 bases, with 5 bases remaining between them. CDR3 region: CASRLNNSPLHF. The CDR3, as DNA: TGTGCCAGCAGGCTGAATAATTCACCCCTCCACTTT.

This clonotype was detected a few times. This chain uses TRBV4-1 with TRBJ1-5; D unresolved. Per the germline V gene, CDR1 is MGHRA and CDR2 is YSYEKL. Trimming took off 4 bases at V and 3 bases at J, with 13 bases between the two ends. CDR3 size: 15 residues. CDR3 residues: CASSRPGRNNQPQHF. CDR3 sequence (DNA): TGCGCCAGCAGCCGGCCGGGGAGGAACAATCAGCCCCAGCATTTT.

This clonotype was recorded at least ten times. This chain uses TRBV5-6 with TRBJ2-7, with a weak D call TRBD1 (5 bases). The CDR3 loop spans 14 amino acids. The V gene's germline CDR1 is SGHDT and CDR2 YYEEEE. The germline V and J ends were trimmed by 7 bases and 1 base, with 15 bases remaining between them. In DNA form, the CDR3 reads TGTGCCAGCTCACCGTGGGGCAGATCCTACGAGCAGTACTTC. Amino acid sequence: CASSPWGRSYEQYF.